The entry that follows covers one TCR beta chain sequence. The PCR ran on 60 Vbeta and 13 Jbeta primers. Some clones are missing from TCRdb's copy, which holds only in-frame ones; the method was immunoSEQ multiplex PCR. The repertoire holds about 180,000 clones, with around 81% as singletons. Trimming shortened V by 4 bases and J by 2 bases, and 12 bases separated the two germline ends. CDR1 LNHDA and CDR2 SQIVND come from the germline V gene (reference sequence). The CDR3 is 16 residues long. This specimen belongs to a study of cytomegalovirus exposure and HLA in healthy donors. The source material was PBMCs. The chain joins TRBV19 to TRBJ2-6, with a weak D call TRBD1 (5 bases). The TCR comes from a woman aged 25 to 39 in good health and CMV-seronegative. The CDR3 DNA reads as TGTGCCAGTAGTACCACTCAGGGAACTGGGGCCAACGTCCTGACTTTC. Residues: CASSTTQGTGANVLTF.